A selection of T cell receptor beta chains follows, all from one sample in a study of cytomegalovirus exposure and HLA in healthy donors. Here immunoSEQ multiplex PCR was the method, and the copy in TCRdb shows in-frame clones only, minus some. The sample has about 150,000 clones, 75% seen once. The sequencing input was PBMCs. The receptors derive from a man aged 25-45 years in good health and CMV-seronegative. Each CDR3 is given with its conserved first and last residue. A D gene is named only where the DNA matches it firmly. Size is stated for part of the rows, as once, few or many counts, or as a class when the clone is expanded.

D	V	J	length	size	DNA	CDR3
.	TRBV6-6	TRBJ2-3	15	.	TGTGCCAGCGGGACTCAAGGCGGGATAGCAGATACGCAGTATTTT	CASGTQGGIADTQYF
.	TRBV9	TRBJ2-5	16	.	TGTGCCAGCAGCGTAGCTCCCGGGACTGCGAGCGGGACCCAGTACTTC	CASSVAPGTASGTQYF
TRBD2	TRBV4-1	TRBJ2-1	19	few	TGCGCCAGCAGCCAAGGGAGGCAGGGACTAGCGGGCGCTGACAATGAGCAGTTCTTC	CASSQGRQGLAGADNEQFF
.	TRBV9	TRBJ1-6	15	few	TGTGCCAGCAGCGTAGACAGGCCGTATAATTCACCCCTCCACTTT	CASSVDRPYNSPLHF
TRBD1	TRBV7-9	TRBJ2-5	14	.	TGTGCCAGCAGCGTTGCCGGGACAGAAGAGACCCAGTACTTC	CASSVAGTEETQYF
.	TRBV5-6	TRBJ1-1	16	.	TGTGCCAGCAGCCTATGGACAGCCCCCGGGGACACTGAAGCTTTCTTT	CASSLWTAPGDTEAFF
.	TRBV6-5	TRBJ1-2	14	once	TGTGCCAGCAGTTACTTAGACAATTCGAATGGCTACACCTTC	CASSYLDNSNGYTF
TRBD1	TRBV18	TRBJ1-1	15	.	TGTGCCAGCTCACCCGGCCGGGACAGGAACACTGAAGCTTTCTTT	CASSPGRDRNTEAFF
.	TRBV11-2	TRBJ2-7	16	few	TGTGCCAGCAGCCAACTAGTCATACAATCCTCCTACGAGCAGTACTTC	CASSQLVIQSSYEQYF
.	TRBV28	TRBJ2-2	14	.	TGTGCCAGCAGTTTATCTCCCCAGGCCGGGGAGCTGTTTTTT	CASSLSPQAGELFF
TRBD2	TRBV5-1	TRBJ2-5	16	.	TGCGCCAGCACCTCCACTCCGGGAGGTCCCGGTGAGACCCAGTACTTC	CASTSTPGGPGETQYF
.	TRBV5-6	TRBJ1-1	13	.	TGTGCCAGCAGCTTCGGACAAGACACTGAAGCTTTCTTT	CASSFGQDTEAFF
.	TRBV6-1	TRBJ2-5	15	.	TGTGCCAGCAGTGAGGGGGCCTCGTACCAAGAGACCCAGTACTTC	CASSEGASYQETQYF
TRBD1	TRBV4-2	TRBJ2-7	16	.	TGTGCCAGCAGCCTAGGACCGGGACAGGGTACCCCCGAGCAGTACTTC	CASSLGPGQGTPEQYF
.	TRBV6-5	TRBJ2-3	14	.	TGTGCCAGCAGTAGCCCTTGGGGCGCAGATACGCAGTATTTT	CASSSPWGADTQYF
TRBD1	TRBV29-1	TRBJ2-7	13	few	TGCAGCGCCGGACAGGGAGGAGGGTACGAGCAGTACTTC	CSAGQGGGYEQYF
TRBD1	TRBV29-1	TRBJ1-4	13	.	TGCAGCGTTCAACAGGGGGCAGATCCGGTGGTGTTTTTT	CSVQQGADPVVFF
.	TRBV5-1	TRBJ2-7	14	.	TGCGCCAGCAGCTGGGCCGGGGAGGTATACGAGCAGTACTTC	CASSWAGEVYEQYF
.	TRBV5-6	TRBJ2-3	15	.	TGTGCCAGCAGCTCCGCGACAGGAGAGGGAGATACGCAGTATTTT	CASSSATGEGDTQYF
TRBD2	TRBV10-3	TRBJ2-3	14	.	TGTGCCATCAGTGTCCTAGCGGACACAGATACGCAGTATTTT	CAISVLADTDTQYF
.	TRBV6-1	TRBJ1-2	12	.	TGTGCCAGCAATAGGCAGAGGTATGGCTACACCTTC	CASNRQRYGYTF
.	TRBV5-1	TRBJ1-1	14	.	TGCGCCAGCACCCTACTCGGTCCGAACACTGAAGCTTTCTTT	CASTLLGPNTEAFF
TRBD1	TRBV5-6	TRBJ1-2	15	.	TGTGCCAGCAGCTCGCGCGGGACAGGGGGCTCTGGCTACACCTTC	CASSSRGTGGSGYTF
TRBD1	TRBV30	TRBJ1-2	12	.	TGTGCCTGGATAGGGGACAGCCGGGGCTACACCTTC	CAWIGDSRGYTF
TRBD2	TRBV14	TRBJ2-1	16	.	TGTGCCAGCAGCCAAAGAGCGGGAGCGACCTACAATGAGCAGTTCTTC	CASSQRAGATYNEQFF
.	TRBV27	TRBJ2-2	17	.	TGTGCCAGCAGCCCCCATATGGGCTCCTCAAACACCGGGGAGCTGTTTTTT	CASSPHMGSSNTGELFF
.	TRBV5-1	TRBJ1-3	15	.	TGCGCCAGCAGCTTGGGACAGACCTCTGGAAACACCATATATTTT	CASSLGQTSGNTIYF
TRBD2	TRBV29-1	TRBJ2-1	13	.	TGCAGCGTTCGAGCGGGAGGCTACAATGAGCAGTTCTTC	CSVRAGGYNEQFF
.	TRBV28	TRBJ1-1	15	few	TGTGCCAGCAGTTCCCTCGGTAGGGGGAACACTGAAGCTTTCTTT	CASSSLGRGNTEAFF
TRBD1	TRBV7-3	TRBJ1-1	14	.	TGTGCCAGCAGCCCTGGACAGGGGGGCACTGAAGCTTTCTTT	CASSPGQGGTEAFF
.	TRBV6-5	TRBJ1-4	15	.	TGTGCCAGCAGTTACTCGGGGGGAGGGTATGAAAAACTGTTTTTT	CASSYSGGGYEKLFF
.	TRBV28	TRBJ1-1	15	.	TGTGCCAGCAGTTTGGGGCCGAGGCCGAACACTGAAGCTTTCTTT	CASSLGPRPNTEAFF
TRBD2	TRBV7-3	TRBJ2-2	17	.	TGTGCCAGCAGCGCCACTAGCGGGGGGGCCTTATACGGGGAGCTGTTTTTT	CASSATSGGALYGELFF
.	TRBV5-1	TRBJ1-2	15	once	TGCGCCAGCAGCTTGGAACAGGGAATGTTAGGGGGCTACACCTTC	CASSLEQGMLGGYTF
TRBD1	TRBV28	TRBJ1-5	12	.	TGTGCTTCGGACAGGGGGAGTCAGCCCCAGCATTTT	CASDRGSQPQHF
.	TRBV19	TRBJ2-7	15	.	TGTGCCAGTAGTCCCTGGCCCCAGTCCGCTTACGAGCAGTACTTC	CASSPWPQSAYEQYF
.	TRBV5-8	TRBJ1-6	16	.	TGTGCCAGCAGTGGCTGGGGAGGGCCCTATAATTCACCCCTCCACTTT	CASSGWGGPYNSPLHF
.	TRBV28	TRBJ1-1	13	.	TGTGCCAGCAGCGTAACTGCGAACACTGAAGCTTTCTTT	CASSVTANTEAFF
.	TRBV2	TRBJ1-2	13	.	TGTGCCAGCAGTGACGGGAGAGGGTATGGCTACACCTTC	CASSDGRGYGYTF
.	TRBV5-1	TRBJ2-5	15	.	TGCGCCAGCAGCGAGGCCGGGACACGCCAAGAGACCCAGTACTTC	CASSEAGTRQETQYF
.	TRBV11-2	TRBJ2-7	14	.	TGTGCCAGCAGCTTACTGGCGGGCCCCTACGAGCAGTACTTC	CASSLLAGPYEQYF
TRBD1	TRBV5-4	TRBJ2-6	17	once	TGTGCCAGCAGCTCGGGACAGTCAGCGTCTGGGGCCAACGGCCTGACTTTC	CASSSGQSASGANGLTF